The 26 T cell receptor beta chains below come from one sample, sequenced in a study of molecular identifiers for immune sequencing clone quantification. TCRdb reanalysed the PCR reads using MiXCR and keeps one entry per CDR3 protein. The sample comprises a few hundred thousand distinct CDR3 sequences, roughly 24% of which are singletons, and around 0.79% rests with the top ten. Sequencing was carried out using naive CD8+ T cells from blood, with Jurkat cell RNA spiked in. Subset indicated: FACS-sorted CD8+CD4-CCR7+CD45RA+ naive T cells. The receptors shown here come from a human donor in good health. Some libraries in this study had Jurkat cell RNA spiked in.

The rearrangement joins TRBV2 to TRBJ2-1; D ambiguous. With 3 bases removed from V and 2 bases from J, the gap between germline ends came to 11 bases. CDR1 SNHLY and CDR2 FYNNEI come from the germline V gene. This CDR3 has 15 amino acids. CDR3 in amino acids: CASSEQNKAYNEQFF. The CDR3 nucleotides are TGTGCCAGCAGTGAGCAGAATAAAGCCTACAATGAGCAGTTCTTC.

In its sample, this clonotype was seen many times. The CDR3 DNA reads as TGTGCCAGCAGACCTCTAGGAGGGGCCTTCAGTATGGCCCAGCATTTT. It is translated as CASRPLGGAFSMAQHF. This chain connects TRBV28 to TRBJ1-5; TRBD1 might be the D (5 bases). This CDR3 contains 16 residues. The germline V gene has CDR1 MDHEN and CDR2 SYDVKM. Trimming removed 6 bases at V and 11 bases at J, with 26 bases between. Variable domain in full (rest from reference TRBV28 and TRBJ1-5): DVKVTQSSRYLVKRTGEKVFLECVQDMDHENMFWYRQDPGLGLRLIYFSYDVKMKEKGDIPEGYSVSREKKERFSLILESASTNQTSMYLCASRPLGGAFSMAQHFGDGTRLSIL.

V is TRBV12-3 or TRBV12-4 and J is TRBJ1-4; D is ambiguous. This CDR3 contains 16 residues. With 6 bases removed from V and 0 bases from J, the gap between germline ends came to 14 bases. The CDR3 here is CASSRRRDPTNEKLFF. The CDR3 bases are TGTGCCAGCAGCCGCAGACGGGATCCAACTAATGAAAAACTGTTTTTT.

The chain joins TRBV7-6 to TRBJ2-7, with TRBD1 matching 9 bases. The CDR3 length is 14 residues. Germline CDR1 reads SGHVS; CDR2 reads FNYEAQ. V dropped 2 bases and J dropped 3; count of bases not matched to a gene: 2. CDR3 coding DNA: TGTGCCAGCAGCTTACGACAGGGGGACTACGAGCAGTACTTC. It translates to CASSLRQGDYEQYF.

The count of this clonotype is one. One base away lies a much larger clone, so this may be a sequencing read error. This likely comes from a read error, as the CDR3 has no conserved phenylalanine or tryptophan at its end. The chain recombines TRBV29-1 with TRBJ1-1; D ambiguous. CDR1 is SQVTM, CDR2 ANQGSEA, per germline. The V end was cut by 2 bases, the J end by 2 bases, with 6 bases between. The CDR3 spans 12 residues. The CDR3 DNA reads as TGCAGCGTTGAACCCAGAAACACTGAAGCTTTCCTT. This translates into CSVEPRNTEAFL.

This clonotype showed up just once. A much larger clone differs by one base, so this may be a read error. CDR3: CASSLEDSRYKQYF. The CDR3 region has the DNA TGTGCCAGCAGCTTGGAAGACAGCAGATACAAGCAGTACTTC. The chain recombines TRBV5-3 with TRBJ2-7; a weak D match, TRBD1 (5 bases). TRBV5-3 is marked as an open reading frame, function uncertain. The CDR3 totals 14 residues.

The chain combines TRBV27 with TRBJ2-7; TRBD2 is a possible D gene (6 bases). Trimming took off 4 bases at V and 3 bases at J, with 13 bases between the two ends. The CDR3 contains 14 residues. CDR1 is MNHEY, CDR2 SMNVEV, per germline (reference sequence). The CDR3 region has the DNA TGTGCCAGCAGTTCGGGGGTACCCGTCTACGAGCAGTACTTC. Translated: CASSSGVPVYEQYF.

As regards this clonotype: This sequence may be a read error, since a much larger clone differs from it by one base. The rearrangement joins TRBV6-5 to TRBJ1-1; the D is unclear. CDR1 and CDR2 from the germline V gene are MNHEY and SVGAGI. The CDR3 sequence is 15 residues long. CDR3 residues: CAGSGWAELNTEAFF. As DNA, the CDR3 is TGTGCCGGCAGCGGATGGGCCGAACTAAACACTGAAGCTTTCTTT.

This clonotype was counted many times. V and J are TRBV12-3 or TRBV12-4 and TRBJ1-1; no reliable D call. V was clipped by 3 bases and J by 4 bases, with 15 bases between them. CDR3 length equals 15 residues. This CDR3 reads CASSFGWGLSTEAFF. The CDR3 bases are TGTGCCAGCAGTTTCGGTTGGGGTTTGAGCACTGAAGCTTTCTTT.

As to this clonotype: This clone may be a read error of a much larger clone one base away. CDR3 coding DNA: TGTGCCAGCAGTGCCACCCCTATGTACCAAGAGACCCAGCACTTC. Translated, it gives CASSATPMYQETQHF. The chain employs TRBV2 and TRBJ2-5; no firm D call. CDR1 SNHLY and CDR2 FYNNEI come from the germline V gene. The CDR3 contains 15 residues.

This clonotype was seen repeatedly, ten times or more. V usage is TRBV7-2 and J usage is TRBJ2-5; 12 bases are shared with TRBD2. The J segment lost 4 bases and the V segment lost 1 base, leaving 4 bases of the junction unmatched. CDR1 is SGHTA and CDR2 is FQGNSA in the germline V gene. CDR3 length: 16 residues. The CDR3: CASSLEGLAGRETQYF. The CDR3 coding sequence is TGTGCCAGCAGCTTAGAAGGACTAGCGGGACGAGAGACCCAGTACTTC.

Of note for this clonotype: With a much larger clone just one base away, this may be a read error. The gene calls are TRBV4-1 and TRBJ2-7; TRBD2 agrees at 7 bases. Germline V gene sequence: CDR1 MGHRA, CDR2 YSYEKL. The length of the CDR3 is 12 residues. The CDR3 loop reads CARSPGGGEQYF. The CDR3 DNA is TGCGCCCGCAGCCCGGGGGGAGGGGAGCAGTACTTC.

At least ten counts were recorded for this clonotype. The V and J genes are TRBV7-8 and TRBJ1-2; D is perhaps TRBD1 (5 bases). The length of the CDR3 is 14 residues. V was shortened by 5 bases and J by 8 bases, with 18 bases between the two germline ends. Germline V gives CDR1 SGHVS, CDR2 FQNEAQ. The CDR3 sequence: CASSPLRVPFGYTF. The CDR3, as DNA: TGTGCCAGCAGCCCGCTCAGGGTTCCCTTCGGCTACACCTTC.

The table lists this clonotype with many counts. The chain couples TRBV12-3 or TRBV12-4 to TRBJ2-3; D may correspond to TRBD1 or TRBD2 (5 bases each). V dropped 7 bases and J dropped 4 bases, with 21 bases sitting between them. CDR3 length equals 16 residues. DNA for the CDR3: TGTGCCAGCACTCCTCCCCGGGACCCAGTCCCAGATACGCAGTATTTT. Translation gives CASTPPRDPVPDTQYF.

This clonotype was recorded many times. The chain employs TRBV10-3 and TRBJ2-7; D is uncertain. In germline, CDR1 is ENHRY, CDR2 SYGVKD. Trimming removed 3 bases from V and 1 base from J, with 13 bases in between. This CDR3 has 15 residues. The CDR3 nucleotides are TGTGCCATCAGTGACACGGTTGGGGTTTCCTACGAGCAGTACTTC. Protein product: CAISDTVGVSYEQYF.

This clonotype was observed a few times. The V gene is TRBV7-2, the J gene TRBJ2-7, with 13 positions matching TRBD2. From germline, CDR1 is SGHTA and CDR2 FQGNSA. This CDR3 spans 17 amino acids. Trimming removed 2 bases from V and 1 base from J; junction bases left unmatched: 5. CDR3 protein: CASSLKGLAGRSYEQYF. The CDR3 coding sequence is TGTGCCAGCAGCTTAAAGGGACTAGCGGGAAGATCCTACGAGCAGTACTTC.

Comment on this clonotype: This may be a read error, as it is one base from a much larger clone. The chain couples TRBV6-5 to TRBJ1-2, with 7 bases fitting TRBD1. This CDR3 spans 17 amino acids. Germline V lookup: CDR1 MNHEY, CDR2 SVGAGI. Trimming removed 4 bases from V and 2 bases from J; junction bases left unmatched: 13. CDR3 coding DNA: TGTGCCAGCAGTTCCTCTAGGACAGGAATTATCAACTATGGCTACACCTTC. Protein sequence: CASSSSRTGIINYGYTF.

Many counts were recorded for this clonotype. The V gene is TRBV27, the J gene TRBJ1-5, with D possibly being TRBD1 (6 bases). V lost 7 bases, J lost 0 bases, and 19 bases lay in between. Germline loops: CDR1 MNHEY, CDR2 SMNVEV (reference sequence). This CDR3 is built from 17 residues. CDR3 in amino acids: CASKSIGGLFSNQPQHF. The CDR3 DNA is TGTGCCAGCAAATCCATAGGGGGACTGTTTAGCAATCAGCCCCAGCATTTT.

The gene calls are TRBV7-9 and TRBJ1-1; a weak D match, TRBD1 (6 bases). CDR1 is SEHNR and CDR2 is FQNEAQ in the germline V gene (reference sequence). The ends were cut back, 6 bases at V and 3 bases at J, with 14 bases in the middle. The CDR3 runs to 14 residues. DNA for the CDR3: TGTGCCAGCAGTCACAGGGTAGTAGACACTGAAGCTTTCTTT. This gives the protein CASSHRVVDTEAFF. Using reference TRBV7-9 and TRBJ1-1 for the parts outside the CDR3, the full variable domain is DTGVSQNPRHKITKRGQNVTFRCDPISEHNRLYWYRQTLGQGPEFLTYFQNEAQLEKSRLLSDRFSAERPKGSFSTLEIQRTEQGDSAMYLCASSHRVVDTEAFFGQGTRLTVV.

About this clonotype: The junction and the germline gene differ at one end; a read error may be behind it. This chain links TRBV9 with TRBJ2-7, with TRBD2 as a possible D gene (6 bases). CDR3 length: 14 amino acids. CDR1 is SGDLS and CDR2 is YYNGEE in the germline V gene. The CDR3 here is CAGSGSAEAYEQYF. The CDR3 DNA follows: TGTGCCGGCAGCGGGTCAGCGGAGGCCTACGAGCAGTACTTC.

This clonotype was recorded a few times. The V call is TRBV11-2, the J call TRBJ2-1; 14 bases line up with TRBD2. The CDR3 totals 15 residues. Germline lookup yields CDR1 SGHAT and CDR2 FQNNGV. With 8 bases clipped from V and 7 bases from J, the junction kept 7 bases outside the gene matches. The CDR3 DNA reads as TGTGCCAGCCTTTGGGGACTAGCGGGAGTAAATGAGCAGTTCTTC. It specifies CASLWGLAGVNEQFF.

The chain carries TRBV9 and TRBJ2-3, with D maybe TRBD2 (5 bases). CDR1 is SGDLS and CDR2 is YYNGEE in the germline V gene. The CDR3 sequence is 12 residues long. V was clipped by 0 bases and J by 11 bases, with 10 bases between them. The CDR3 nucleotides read TGTGCCAGCAGCGTAGGAAGGGAGCAGCAGTATTTT. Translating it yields CASSVGREQQYF.

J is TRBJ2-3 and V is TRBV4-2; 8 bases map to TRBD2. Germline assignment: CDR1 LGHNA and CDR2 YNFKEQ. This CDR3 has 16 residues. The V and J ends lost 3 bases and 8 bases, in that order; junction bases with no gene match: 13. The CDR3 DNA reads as TGTGCCAGCAGCCATGAGGTGGGACTAGGGCTGGGTACGCAGTATTTT. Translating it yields CASSHEVGLGLGTQYF.

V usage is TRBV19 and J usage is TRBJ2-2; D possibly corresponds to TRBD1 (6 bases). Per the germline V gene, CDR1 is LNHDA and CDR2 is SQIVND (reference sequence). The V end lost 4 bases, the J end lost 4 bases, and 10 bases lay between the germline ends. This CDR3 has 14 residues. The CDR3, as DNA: TGTGCCAGTAGTACGGGACACCTCACCGGGGAGCTGTTTTTT. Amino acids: CASSTGHLTGELFF.

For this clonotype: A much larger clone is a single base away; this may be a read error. CDR3 loop: CASSPGPGGIEAFF. CDR3 DNA: TGTGCCAGCAGTCCAGGCCCTGGGGGCATTGAAGCTTTCTTT. The V call is TRBV12-3 or TRBV12-4, the J call TRBJ1-1, with a tentative D call TRBD1 (6 bases). Trimming pared 5 bases from V and 7 bases from J, leaving 17 bases between. This CDR3 region has 14 residues.

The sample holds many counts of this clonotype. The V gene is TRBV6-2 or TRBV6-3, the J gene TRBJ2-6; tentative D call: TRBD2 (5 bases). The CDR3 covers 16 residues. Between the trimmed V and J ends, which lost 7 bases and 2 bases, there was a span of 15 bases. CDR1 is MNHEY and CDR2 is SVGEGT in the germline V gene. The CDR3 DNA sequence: TGTGCCAGCACCCCCCCAGGAGGACCTGGGGCCAACGTCCTGACTTTC. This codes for CASTPPGGPGANVLTF.